The T cell receptor (beta chain) described here comes from a study of control samples from healthy donors and cancer patients. This CDR3 has 18 residues. V was clipped by 5 bases and J by 8 bases, with 30 bases between them. Per germline, CDR1 MNHNY and CDR2 SVGAGI (reference sequence). This table comes from immunoSEQ multiplex PCR, and its TCRdb copy is limited to in-frame clones, with some not included. The data contain some 140,000 clones, approximately 91% of them seen just once; the ten biggest clones take up just over 8.5%. The source material was blood. This clonotype was obtained from a woman aged 30 to 39 in good health. J is TRBJ1-1 and V is TRBV6-6, with a possible D match to TRBD1 (6 bases). CDR3: CASSLRGGRVVLSGEAFF. CDR3 DNA sequence: TGTGCCAGCAGTCTCCGGGGGGGCAGGGTAGTTCTGTCAGGAGAAGCTTTCTTT.